These 13 T cell receptor beta chains came from one sample sequenced in a study of technical replicates of blood from four donors. The method was immunoSEQ multiplex PCR; TCRdb's version includes in-frame clones alone and lacks a portion of them. The sample carries tens of thousands of clones, about 91% recorded once. Sequences were obtained from T cells isolated from PBMCs. Receptor source: a human donor in good health.

J is TRBJ2-7 and V is TRBV25-1, with 7 bases fitting TRBD2. This CDR3 contains 11 residues. V lost 9 bases and J lost 3; bases outside the gene matches: 2. The germline CDR1 and CDR2 sequences are MGHDK and SYGVNS. The CDR3 DNA is TGTGCCAGTGGCGGGAGCTACGAGCAGTACTTC. As protein: CASGGSYEQYF.

The rearrangement links TRBV14 to TRBJ2-7; D call uncertain. Looked up from germline, CDR1 is SGHDN and CDR2 is FVKESK. The CDR3 runs to 11 residues. The V end lost 2 bases, the J end lost 5 bases, and 4 bases lay between the germline ends. CDR3 loop: CASSQFNEQYF. For the CDR3, the DNA is TGTGCCAGCAGCCAATTTAACGAGCAGTACTTC. The full variable domain, its missing parts supplied by reference TRBV14 and TRBJ2-7, is EAGVTQFPSHSVIEKGQTVTLRCDPISGHDNLYWYRRVMGKEIKFLLHFVKESKQDESGMPNNRFLAERTGGTYSTLKVQPAELEDSGVYFCASSQFNEQYFGPGTRLTVT.

The chain is built from TRBV29-1 and TRBJ1-4; D uncertain. Germline V gene data show CDR1 as SQVTM and CDR2 as ANQGSEA. The CDR3 has 12 amino acids. V lost 6 bases and J 8 bases, leaving 13 bases between the germline ends. CDR3 sequence: CSVFYSKEKLFF. DNA for the CDR3: TGCAGCGTATTCTATTCCAAGGAAAAACTGTTTTTT.

This chain uses TRBV2 with TRBJ2-1; TRBD2 matches at 13 bases. J lost 6 bases, V lost 4 bases, and 3 bases had no gene match. CDR3 length: 15 residues. CDR1 is SNHLY and CDR2 is FYNNEI in the germline V gene. The CDR3 bases are TGTGCCAGCAGTGCAGGACTAGCGGGAGTCAATGAGCAGTTCTTC. Encoded protein: CASSAGLAGVNEQFF.

The chain is built from TRBV30 and TRBJ1-1, with D tentatively TRBD1 (6 bases). V dropped 0 bases and J dropped 1 base, with 9 bases sitting between them. The V gene's germline CDR1 is GTSNPN and CDR2 SVGIG (reference sequence). The CDR3 consists of 14 residues. The CDR3 region is CAWSVKDRNTEAFF. The CDR3 DNA sequence: TGTGCCTGGAGTGTTAAGGACAGGAACACTGAAGCTTTCTTT.

The chain couples TRBV11-1 to TRBJ2-7; TRBD2 might be the D (6 bases). Looked up from germline, CDR1 is SGHAT and CDR2 is FQDESV (reference sequence). The CDR3 covers 14 residues. V lost 5 bases, J lost 3 bases, and 14 bases lay in between. The CDR3 is CASSRAGTYYEQYF. CDR3 nucleotide sequence: TGTGCCAGCAGCCGAGCAGGGACTTACTACGAGCAGTACTTC. Full variable domain (rest looked up from reference TRBV11-1 and TRBJ2-7): EAEVAQSPRYKITEKSQAVAFWCDPISGHATLYWYRQILGQGPELLVQFQDESVVDDSQLPKDRFSAERLKGVDSTLKIQPAELGDSAMYLCASSRAGTYYEQYFGPGTRLTVT.

This clone was detected once. The chain recombines TRBV7-2 with TRBJ1-2; no firm D call. This CDR3 has 13 amino acids. In germline, CDR1 is SGHTA, CDR2 FQGNSA. Trimming pared 2 bases from V and 4 bases from J, leaving 8 bases between. DNA for the CDR3: TGTGCCAGCAGCTTATCACAGCTCTATGGCTACACCTTC. Its translation is CASSLSQLYGYTF.

This CDR3 is CASSTDSFLPQHF. As DNA, the CDR3 is TGTGCCAGCAGTACCGACAGCTTTTTGCCCCAGCATTTT. V and J are TRBV28 and TRBJ1-5; D might be TRBD1 (5 bases). Trimming cost V 5 bases and J 9 bases, with 14 bases left between them. The CDR3 has 13 residues. CDR1 MDHEN and CDR2 SYDVKM come from the germline V gene. Full variable domain (rest looked up from reference TRBV28 and TRBJ1-5): DVKVTQSSRYLVKRTGEKVFLECVQDMDHENMFWYRQDPGLGLRLIYFSYDVKMKEKGDIPEGYSVSREKKERFSLILESASTNQTSMYLCASSTDSFLPQHFGDGTRLSIL.

V usage is TRBV6-6 and J usage is TRBJ1-4; a possible D gene is TRBD1 (5 bases). The V gene lost 8 bases and the J gene lost 6 bases, with 10 bases spanning the gap. Germline CDR1 is MNHNY and CDR2 is SVGAGI (reference sequence). The CDR3 loop spans 12 amino acids. CDR3 protein: CASEEGDEKLFF. In nucleotides, the CDR3 is TGTGCCAGCGAGGAAGGGGATGAAAAACTGTTTTTT.

The chain recombines TRBV13 with TRBJ2-5; D ambiguous. V shed 4 bases and J shed 1 base, with 7 bases lying between them. Germline V gives CDR1 PRHDT, CDR2 FYEKMQ (reference sequence). This CDR3 region has 13 residues. The DNA of the CDR3 is TGTGCCAGCAGCTCCCCGTTCCAAGAGACCCAGTACTTC. It translates to CASSSPFQETQYF. Using reference TRBV13 and TRBJ2-5 for the parts outside the CDR3, the full variable domain is AAGVIQSPRHLIKEKRETATLKCYPIPRHDTVYWYQQGPGQDPQFLISFYEKMQSDKGSIPDRFSAQQFSDYHSELNMSSLELGDSALYFCASSSPFQETQYFGPGTRLLVL.

This chain links TRBV2 with TRBJ2-1; D is possibly TRBD2 (6 bases). Between the trimmed V and J ends, which lost 7 bases and 10 bases, there was a span of 20 bases. CDR3 length: 14 residues. The germline V gene has CDR1 SNHLY and CDR2 FYNNEI. CDR3 in amino acids: CASKTGEVWSEQFF. DNA of the CDR3: TGTGCCAGCAAGACGGGAGAAGTCTGGAGCGAGCAGTTCTTC.

This clone was detected once. In nucleotides, the CDR3 is TGTGCCAGCAGTGAACTAGCGGGAGTCCCAGCAGATACGCAGTATTTT. Protein sequence: CASSELAGVPADTQYF. The J gene is TRBJ2-3, the V gene TRBV6-1; 10 positions agree with TRBD2. Per the germline V gene, CDR1 is MNHNS and CDR2 is SASEGT. The CDR3 covers 16 residues. The V gene end was trimmed by 2 bases and the J gene end by 4 bases; junction bases not matched to a gene: 6.

The chain uses TRBV29-1 and TRBJ2-7; 10 bases fit TRBD1. There are 13 residues in the CDR3. Germline V gene sequence: CDR1 SQVTM, CDR2 ANQGSEA. V lost 3 bases to trimming and J lost 5 bases; unmatched junction nucleotides: 4. CDR3 DNA sequence: TGCAGCGTTGATCGACAGGGGGCTAACGAGCAGTACTTC. It is translated as CSVDRQGANEQYF.